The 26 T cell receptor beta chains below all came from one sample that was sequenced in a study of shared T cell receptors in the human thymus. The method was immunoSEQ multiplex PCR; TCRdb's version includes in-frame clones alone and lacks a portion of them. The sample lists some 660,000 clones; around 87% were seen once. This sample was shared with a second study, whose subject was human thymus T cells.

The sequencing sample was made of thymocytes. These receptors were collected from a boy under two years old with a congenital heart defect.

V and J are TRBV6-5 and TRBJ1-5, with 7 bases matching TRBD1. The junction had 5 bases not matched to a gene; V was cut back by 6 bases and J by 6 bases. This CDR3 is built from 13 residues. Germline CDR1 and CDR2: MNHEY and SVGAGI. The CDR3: CASSQGVGQPQHF. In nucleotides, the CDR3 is TGTGCCAGCAGCCAGGGGGTCGGTCAGCCCCAGCATTTT.

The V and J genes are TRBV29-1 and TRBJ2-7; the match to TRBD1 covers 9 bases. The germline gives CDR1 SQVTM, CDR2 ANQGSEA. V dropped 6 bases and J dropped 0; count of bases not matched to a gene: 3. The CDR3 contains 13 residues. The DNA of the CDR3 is TGCAGCGTAGGGACAGGGAGCTCCTACGAGCAGTACTTC. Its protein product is CSVGTGSSYEQYF.

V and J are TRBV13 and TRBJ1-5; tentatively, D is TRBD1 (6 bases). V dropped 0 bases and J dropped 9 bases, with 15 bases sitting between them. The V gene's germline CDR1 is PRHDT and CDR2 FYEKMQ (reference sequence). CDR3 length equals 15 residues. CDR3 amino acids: CASSLGHREPRPQHF. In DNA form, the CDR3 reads TGTGCCAGCAGCTTAGGGCACAGGGAACCCCGGCCCCAGCATTTT.

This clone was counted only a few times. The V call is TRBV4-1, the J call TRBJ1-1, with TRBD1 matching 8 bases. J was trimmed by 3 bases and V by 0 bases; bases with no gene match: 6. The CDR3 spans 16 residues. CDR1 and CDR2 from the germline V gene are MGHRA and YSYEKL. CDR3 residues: CASSQDPQGADTEAFF. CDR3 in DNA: TGCGCCAGCAGCCAAGATCCCCAGGGGGCAGACACTGAAGCTTTCTTT.

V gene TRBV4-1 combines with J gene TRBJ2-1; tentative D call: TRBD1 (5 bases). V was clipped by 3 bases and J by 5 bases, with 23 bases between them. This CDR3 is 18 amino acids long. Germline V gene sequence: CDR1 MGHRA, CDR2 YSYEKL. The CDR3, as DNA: TGCGCCAGCAGCCACCTCCCAGGGAAGGGGTCTATGAACAATGAGCAGTTCTTC. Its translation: CASSHLPGKGSMNNEQFF.

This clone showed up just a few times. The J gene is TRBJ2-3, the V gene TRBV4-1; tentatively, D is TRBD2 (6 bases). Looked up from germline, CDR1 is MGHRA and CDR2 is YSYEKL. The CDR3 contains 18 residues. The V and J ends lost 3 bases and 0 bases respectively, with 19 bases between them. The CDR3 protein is CASSQYPHAGTSTDTQYF. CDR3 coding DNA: TGCGCCAGCAGCCAGTATCCCCACGCGGGAACAAGCACAGATACGCAGTATTTT.

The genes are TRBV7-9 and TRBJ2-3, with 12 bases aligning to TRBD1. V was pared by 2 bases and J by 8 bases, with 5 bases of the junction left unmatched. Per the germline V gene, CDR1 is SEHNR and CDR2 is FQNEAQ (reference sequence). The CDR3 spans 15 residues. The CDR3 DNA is TGTGCCAGCAGCTTACCCGGGACAGGGGGCGTTACGCAGTATTTT. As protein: CASSLPGTGGVTQYF.

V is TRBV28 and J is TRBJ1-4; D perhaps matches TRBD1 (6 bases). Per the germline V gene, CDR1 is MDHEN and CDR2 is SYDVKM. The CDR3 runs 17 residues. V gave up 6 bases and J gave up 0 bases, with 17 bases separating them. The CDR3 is CASSPRTDPTTNEKLFF. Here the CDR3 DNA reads TGTGCCAGCAGCCCTCGGACAGACCCTACAACTAATGAAAAACTGTTTTTT.

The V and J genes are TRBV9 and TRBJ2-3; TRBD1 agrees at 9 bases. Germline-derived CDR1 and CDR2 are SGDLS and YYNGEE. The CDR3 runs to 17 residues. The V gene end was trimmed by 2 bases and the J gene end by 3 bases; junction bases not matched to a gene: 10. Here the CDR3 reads CASSVSPGQGKTDTQYF. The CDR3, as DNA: TGTGCCAGCAGCGTTTCTCCGGGACAGGGAAAGACAGATACGCAGTATTTT.

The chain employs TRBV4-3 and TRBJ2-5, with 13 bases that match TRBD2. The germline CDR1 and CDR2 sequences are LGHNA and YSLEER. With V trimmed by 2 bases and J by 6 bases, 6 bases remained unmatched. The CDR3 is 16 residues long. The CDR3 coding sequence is TGCGCCAGCAGCCAAACTAGCGGGGGGGCCCGGAAGACCCAGTACTTC. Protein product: CASSQTSGGARKTQYF.

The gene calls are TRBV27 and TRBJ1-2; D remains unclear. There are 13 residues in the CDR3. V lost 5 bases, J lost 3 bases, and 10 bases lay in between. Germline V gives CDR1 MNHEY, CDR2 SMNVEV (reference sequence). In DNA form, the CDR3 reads TGTGCCAGCAGTGGGCCCCTGGACTATGGCTACACCTTC. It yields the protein CASSGPLDYGYTF.

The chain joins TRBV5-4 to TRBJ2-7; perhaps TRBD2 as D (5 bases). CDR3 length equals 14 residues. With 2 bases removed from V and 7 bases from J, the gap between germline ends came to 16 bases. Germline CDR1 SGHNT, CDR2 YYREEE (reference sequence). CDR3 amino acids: CASSFGPLSGEQYF. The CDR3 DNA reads TGTGCCAGCAGCTTCGGCCCATTGTCGGGGGAGCAGTACTTC.

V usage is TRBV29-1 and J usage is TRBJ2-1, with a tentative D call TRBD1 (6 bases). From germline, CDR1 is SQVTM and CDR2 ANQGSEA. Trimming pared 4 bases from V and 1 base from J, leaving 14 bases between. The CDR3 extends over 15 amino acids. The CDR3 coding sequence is TGCAGCGTTGTCCAGGGGCGGCTGTCCTACAATGAGCAGTTCTTC. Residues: CSVVQGRLSYNEQFF.

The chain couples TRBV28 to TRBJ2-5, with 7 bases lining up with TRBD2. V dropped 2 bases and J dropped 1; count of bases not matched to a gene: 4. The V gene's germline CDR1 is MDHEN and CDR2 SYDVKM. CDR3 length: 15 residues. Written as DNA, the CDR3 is TGTGCCAGCAGTTTAGCAAGCGGGATCCAAGAGACCCAGTACTTC. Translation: CASSLASGIQETQYF.

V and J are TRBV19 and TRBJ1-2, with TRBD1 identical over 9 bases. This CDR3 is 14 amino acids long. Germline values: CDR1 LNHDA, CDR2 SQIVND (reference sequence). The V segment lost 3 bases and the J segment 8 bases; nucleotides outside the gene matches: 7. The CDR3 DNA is TGTGCCAGTAGTATCCTCGGGACAGGGTTCGGCTACACCTTC. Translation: CASSILGTGFGYTF.

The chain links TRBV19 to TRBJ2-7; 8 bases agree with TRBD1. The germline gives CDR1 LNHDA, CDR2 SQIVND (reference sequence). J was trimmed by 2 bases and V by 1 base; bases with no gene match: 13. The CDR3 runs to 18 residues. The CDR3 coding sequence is TGTGCCAGTAGTATAGCCGGGTCTTCAGGGGGCGCGCCCTACGAGCAGTACTTC. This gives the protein CASSIAGSSGGAPYEQYF.

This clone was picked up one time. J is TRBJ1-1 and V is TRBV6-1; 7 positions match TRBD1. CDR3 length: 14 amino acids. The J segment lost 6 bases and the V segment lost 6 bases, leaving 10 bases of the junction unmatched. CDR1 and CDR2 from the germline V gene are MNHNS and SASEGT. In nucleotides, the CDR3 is TGTGCCAGCAGCGTTGGACAGGCCGGCGCTGAAGCTTTCTTT. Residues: CASSVGQAGAEAFF.

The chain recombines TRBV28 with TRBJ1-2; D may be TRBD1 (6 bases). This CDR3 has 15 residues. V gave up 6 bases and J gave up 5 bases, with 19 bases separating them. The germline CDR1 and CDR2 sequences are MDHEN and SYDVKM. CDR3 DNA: TGTGCCAGCAGGTCCTTTATACAGGGTGGATATGGCTACACCTTC. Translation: CASRSFIQGGYGYTF.

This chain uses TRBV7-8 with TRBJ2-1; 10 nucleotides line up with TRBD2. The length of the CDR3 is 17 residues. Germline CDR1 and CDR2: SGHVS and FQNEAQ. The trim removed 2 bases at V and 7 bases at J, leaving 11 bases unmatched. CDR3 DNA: TGTGCCAGCAGCTTATCTTCAGGACTAGCGGTCTGGAATGAGCAGTTCTTC. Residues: CASSLSSGLAVWNEQFF.

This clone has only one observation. This CDR3 is CASSPGTSGVQETQYF. CDR3 sequence (DNA): TGTGCCAGCAGCCCTGGGACTAGCGGAGTCCAAGAGACCCAGTACTTC. This chain uses TRBV14 with TRBJ2-5; 11 nucleotides agree with TRBD2. V shed 4 bases and J 1 base; nucleotides not matched to a gene: 5. Germline CDR1 SGHDN, CDR2 FVKESK. The CDR3 has 16 residues.

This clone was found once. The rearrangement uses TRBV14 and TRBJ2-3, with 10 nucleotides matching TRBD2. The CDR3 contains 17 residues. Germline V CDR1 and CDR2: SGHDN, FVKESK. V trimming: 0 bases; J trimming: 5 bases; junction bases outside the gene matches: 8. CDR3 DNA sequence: TGTGCCAGCAGCCAAGATCCTCTAGCGGGAGTTCAAGATACGCAGTATTTT. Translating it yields CASSQDPLAGVQDTQYF.

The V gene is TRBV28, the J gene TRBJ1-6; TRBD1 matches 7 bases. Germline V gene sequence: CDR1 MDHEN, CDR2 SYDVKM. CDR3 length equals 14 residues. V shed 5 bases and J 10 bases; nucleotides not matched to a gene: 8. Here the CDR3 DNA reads TGTGCCAGCAGTGGAAGACAGGGCCGCTCACCCCTCCACTTT. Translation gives CASSGRQGRSPLHF. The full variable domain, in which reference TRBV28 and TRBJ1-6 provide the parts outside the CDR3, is DVKVTQSSRYLVKRTGEKVFLECVQDMDHENMFWYRQDPGLGLRLIYFSYDVKMKEKGDIPEGYSVSREKKERFSLILESASTNQTSMYLCASSGRQGRSPLHFGNGTRLTVT.

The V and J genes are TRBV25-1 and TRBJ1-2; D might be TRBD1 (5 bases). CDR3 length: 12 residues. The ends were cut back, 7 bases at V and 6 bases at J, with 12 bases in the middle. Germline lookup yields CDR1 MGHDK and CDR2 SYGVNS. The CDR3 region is CASKGFTDGYTF. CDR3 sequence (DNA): TGTGCCAGCAAGGGGTTTACCGATGGCTACACCTTC.

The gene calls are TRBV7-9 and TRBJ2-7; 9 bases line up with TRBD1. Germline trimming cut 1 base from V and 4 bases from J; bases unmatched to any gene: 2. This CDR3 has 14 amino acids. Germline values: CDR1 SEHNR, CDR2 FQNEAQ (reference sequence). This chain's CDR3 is CASSLDGTGYEQYF. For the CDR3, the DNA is TGTGCCAGCAGCTTAGACGGGACAGGGTACGAGCAGTACTTC.

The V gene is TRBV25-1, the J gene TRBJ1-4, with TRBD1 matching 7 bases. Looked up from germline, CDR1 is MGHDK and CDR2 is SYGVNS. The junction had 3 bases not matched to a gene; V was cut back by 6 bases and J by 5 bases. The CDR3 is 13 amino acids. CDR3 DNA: TGTGCCAGCAGCGGGACAGAGAATGAAAAACTGTTTTTT. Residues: CASSGTENEKLFF.

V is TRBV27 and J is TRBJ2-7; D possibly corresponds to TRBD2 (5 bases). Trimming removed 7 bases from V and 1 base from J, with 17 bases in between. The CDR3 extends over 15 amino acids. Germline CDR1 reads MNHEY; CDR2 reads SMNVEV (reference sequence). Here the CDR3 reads CASTKTAGGSYEQYF. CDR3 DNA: TGTGCCAGCACAAAGACGGCAGGCGGGTCCTACGAGCAGTACTTC.